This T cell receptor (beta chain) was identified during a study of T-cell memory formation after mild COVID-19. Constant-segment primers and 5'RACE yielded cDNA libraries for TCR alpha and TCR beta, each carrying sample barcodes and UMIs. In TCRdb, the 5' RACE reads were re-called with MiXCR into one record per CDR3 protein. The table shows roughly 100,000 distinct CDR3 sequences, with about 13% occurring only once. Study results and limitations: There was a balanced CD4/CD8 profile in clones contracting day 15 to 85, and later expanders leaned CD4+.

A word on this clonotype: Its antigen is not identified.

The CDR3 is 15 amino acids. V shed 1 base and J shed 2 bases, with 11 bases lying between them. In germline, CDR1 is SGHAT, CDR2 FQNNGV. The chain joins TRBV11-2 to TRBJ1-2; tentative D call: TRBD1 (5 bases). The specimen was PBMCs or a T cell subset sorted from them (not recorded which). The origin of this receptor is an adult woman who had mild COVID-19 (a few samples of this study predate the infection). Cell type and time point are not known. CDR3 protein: CASSLVGLPNYGYTF. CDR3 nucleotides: TGTGCCAGCAGCTTAGTGGGACTGCCGAACTATGGCTACACCTTC.